The rows below give T cell receptor beta chains drawn from one sample of a study of blood T cell repertoires in COVID-19. Repertoires were generated with immunoSEQ multiplex PCR, while TCRdb's copy carries only in-frame clones and drops some. The sample contains fewer than 250,000 clones, 70% to 90% of which appear only once. Sample: PBMCs or T cells enriched from blood (not recorded which). The receptors here all came from a woman between 50 and 59 years old with acute COVID-19. Each CDR3 is given with its conserved first and last residue. The D gene is left open where the match is weak. Expanded clones get a size class; other rows say once, few or many, or leave the size out.

abundance | j_gene | d_gene | v_gene | CDR3aa | CDR3nt
NA | TRBJ2-7 | TRBD2 | TRBV5-1 | CASSFLAGGPSEQYF | TGCGCCAGCAGCTTCCTAGCGGGAGGGCCGAGCGAGCAGTACTTC
few | TRBJ2-5 | NA | TRBV1 | CTSRHKGIAGFQETQYF | TGCACCAGCAGGCATAAGGGGATAGCGGGATTCCAAGAGACCCAGTACTTC
NA | TRBJ2-6 | TRBD1 | TRBV9 | CASSATGQGAGANVLTF | TGTGCCAGCAGCGCGACAGGACAGGGGGCTGGGGCCAACGTCCTGACTTTC
NA | TRBJ2-3 | TRBD2 | TRBV7-6 | CASSLLIGSGSPDTQYF | TGTGCCAGCAGCTTATTGATTGGTAGCGGGAGCCCAGATACGCAGTATTTT
NA | TRBJ2-1 | NA | TRBV28 | CASSLGWGRNEQFF | TGTGCCAGCAGTTTAGGGTGGGGGAGGAATGAGCAGTTCTTC
NA | TRBJ2-1 | TRBD2 | TRBV12-3/TRBV12-4 | CASSLGGVAVQFF | TGTGCCAGCAGTTTGGGGGGGGTCGCAGTCCAGTTCTTC
few | TRBJ2-6 | NA | TRBV21-1 | CASSKGEWSGANVLTF | TGTGCCAGCAGCAAAGGGGAGTGGTCTGGGGCCAACGTCCTGACTTTC
NA | TRBJ2-1 | TRBD2 | TRBV19 | CASSFTSANEQFF | TGTGCCAGTAGTTTTACTAGCGCCAATGAGCAGTTCTTC
NA | TRBJ1-5 | NA | TRBV27 | CASRPDVGANDQPQHF | TGTGCCAGCAGGCCAGATGTGGGGGCGAACGATCAGCCCCAGCATTTT
NA | TRBJ1-1 | TRBD1 | TRBV24-1 | CATRTGGDEAFF | TGTGCCACACGGACAGGGGGGGATGAAGCTTTCTTT
NA | TRBJ2-1 | TRBD2 | TRBV10-3 | CAISDWREGTNEQFF | TGTGCCATCAGTGATTGGCGGGAGGGCACCAATGAGCAGTTCTTC
NA | TRBJ2-5 | TRBD1 | TRBV25-1 | CASSEYRGRETQYF | TGTGCCAGCAGTGAATACAGGGGGCGAGAGACCCAGTACTTC
NA | TRBJ2-2 | TRBD1 | TRBV19 | CASSRGGQIYTGELFF | TGTGCCAGTAGTAGAGGGGGACAGATTTATACCGGGGAGCTGTTTTTT